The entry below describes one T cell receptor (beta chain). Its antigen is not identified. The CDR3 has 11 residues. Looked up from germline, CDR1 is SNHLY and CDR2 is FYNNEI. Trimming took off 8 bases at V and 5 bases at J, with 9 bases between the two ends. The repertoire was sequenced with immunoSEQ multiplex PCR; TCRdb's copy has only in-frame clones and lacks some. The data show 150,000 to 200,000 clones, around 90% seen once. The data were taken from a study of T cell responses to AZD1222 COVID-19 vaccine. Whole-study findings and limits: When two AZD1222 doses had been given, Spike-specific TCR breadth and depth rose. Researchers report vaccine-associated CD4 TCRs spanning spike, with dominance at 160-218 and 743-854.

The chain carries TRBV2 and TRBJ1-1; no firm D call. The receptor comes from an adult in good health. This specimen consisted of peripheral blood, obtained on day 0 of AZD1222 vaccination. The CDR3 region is CASRAWTEAFF. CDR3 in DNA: TGTGCCAGCCGGGCCTGGACTGAAGCTTTCTTT.